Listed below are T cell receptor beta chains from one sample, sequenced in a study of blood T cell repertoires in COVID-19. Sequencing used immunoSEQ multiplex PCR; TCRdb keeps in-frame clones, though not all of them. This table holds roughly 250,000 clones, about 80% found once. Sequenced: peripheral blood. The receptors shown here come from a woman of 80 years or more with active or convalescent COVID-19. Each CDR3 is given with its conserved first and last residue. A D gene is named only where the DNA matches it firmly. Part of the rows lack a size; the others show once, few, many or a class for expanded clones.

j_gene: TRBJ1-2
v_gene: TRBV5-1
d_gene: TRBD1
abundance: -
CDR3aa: CASSPVTGANYGYTF
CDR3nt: TGCGCCAGCAGCCCTGTAACAGGGGCTAACTATGGCTACACCTTC

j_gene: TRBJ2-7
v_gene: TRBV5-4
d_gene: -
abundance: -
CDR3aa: CASSFDRYEQYF
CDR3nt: TGTGCCAGCAGCTTTGACAGATACGAGCAGTACTTC

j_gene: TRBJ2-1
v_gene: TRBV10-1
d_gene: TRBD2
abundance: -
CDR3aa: CASSGRRGSYNEQFF
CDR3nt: TGCGCCAGCAGTGGACGCCGCGGGAGCTACAATGAGCAGTTCTTC

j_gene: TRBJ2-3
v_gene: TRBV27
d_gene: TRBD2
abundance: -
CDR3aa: CASSSTGTRMTADTQYF
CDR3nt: TGTGCCAGCAGTTCCACCGGGACTAGAATGACCGCGGATACGCAGTATTTT

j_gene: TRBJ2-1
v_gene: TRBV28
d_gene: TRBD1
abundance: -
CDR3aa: CASRVQGAPKQFF
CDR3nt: TGTGCCAGCAGGGTACAGGGGGCGCCGAAGCAGTTCTTC

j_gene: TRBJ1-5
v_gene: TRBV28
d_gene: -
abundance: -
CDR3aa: CASSRQGDQPQHF
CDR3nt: TGTGCCAGCAGCCGACAAGGGGATCAGCCCCAGCATTTT

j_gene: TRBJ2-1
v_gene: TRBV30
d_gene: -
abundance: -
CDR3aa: CAWMGGPTMGEQFF
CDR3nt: TGTGCCTGGATGGGCGGGCCAACCATGGGTGAGCAGTTCTTC

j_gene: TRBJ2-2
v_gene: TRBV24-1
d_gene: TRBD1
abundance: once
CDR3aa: CATSRDSATGELFF
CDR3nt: TGTGCCACCAGCCGGGACAGTGCCACCGGGGAGCTGTTTTTT

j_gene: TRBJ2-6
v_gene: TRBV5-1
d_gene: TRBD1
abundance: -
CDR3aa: CASMDRGTASGANVLTF
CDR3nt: TGCGCCAGCATGGACAGGGGTACCGCCTCTGGGGCCAACGTCCTGACTTTC

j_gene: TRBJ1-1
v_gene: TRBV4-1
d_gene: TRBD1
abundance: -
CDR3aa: CASSPGQGGMNTEAFF
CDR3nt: TGCGCCAGCAGCCCTGGACAGGGGGGGATGAACACTGAAGCTTTCTTT

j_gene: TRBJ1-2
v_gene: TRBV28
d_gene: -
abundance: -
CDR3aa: CASSLTVNYGYTF
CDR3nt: TGTGCCAGCAGTTTAACAGTTAACTATGGCTACACCTTC

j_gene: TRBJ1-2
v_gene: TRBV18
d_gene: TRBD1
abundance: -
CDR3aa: CASSPSQGALEGYTF
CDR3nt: TGTGCCAGCTCACCGTCTCAGGGGGCTTTAGAGGGCTACACCTTC

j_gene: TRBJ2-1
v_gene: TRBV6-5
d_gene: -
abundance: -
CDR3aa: CASSYSRGREQFF
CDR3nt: TGTGCCAGCAGTTACTCGCGGGGGCGTGAGCAGTTCTTC

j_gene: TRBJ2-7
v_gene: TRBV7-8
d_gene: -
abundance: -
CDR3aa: CASSLTGGASYEQYF
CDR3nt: TGTGCCAGCAGCCTAACTGGGGGGGCTTCCTACGAGCAGTACTTC

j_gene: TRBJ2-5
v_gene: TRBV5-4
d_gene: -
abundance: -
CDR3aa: CASSPDSYQETQYF
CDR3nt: TGTGCCAGCAGCCCGGACAGTTATCAAGAGACCCAGTACTTC

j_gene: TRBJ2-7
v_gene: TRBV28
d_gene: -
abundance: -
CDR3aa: CASSPPTSYEQYF
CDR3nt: TGTGCCAGCAGCCCGCCCACTTCCTACGAGCAGTACTTC